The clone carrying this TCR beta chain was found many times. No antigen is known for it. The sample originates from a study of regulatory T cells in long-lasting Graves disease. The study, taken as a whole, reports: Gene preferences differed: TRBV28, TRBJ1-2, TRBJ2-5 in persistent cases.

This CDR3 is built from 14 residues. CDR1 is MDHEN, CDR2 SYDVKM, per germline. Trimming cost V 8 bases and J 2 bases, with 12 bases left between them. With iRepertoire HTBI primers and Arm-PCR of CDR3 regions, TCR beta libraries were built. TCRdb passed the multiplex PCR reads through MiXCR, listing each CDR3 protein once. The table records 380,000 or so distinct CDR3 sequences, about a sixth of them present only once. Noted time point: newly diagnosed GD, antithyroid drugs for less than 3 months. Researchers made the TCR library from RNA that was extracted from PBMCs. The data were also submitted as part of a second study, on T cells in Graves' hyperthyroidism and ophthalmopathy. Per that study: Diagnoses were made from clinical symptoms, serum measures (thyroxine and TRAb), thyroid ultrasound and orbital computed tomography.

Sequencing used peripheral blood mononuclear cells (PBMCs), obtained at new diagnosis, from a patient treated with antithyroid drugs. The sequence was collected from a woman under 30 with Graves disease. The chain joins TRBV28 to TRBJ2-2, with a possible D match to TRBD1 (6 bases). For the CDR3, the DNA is TGTGCCAGCGGCGGACAGCTCAACACCGGGGAGCTGTTTTTT. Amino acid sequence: CASGGQLNTGELFF.